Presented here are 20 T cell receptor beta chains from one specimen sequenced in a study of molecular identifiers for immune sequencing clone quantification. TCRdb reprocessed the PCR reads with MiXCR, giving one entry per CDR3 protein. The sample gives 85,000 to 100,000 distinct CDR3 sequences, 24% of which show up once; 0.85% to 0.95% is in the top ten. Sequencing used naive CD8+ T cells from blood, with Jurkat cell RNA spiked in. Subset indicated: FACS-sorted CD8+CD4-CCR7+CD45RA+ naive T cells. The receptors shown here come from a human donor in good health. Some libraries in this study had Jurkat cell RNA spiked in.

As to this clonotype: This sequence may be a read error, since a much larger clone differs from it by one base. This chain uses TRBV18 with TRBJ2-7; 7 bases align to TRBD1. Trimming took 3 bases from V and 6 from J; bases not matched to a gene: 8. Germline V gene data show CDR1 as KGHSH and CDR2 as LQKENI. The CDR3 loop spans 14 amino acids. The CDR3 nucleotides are TGTGCCAGCTCACCCGGGGACAGAGTCCGCGAGCAGTACTTC. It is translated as CASSPGDRVREQYF.

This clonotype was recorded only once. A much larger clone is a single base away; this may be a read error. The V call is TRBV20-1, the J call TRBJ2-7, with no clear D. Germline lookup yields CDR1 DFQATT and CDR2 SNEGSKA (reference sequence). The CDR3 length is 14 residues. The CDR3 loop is CGARAEIRTYEQYF. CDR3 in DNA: TGCGGTGCTAGGGCAGAGATAAGAACCTACGAGCAGTACTTC.

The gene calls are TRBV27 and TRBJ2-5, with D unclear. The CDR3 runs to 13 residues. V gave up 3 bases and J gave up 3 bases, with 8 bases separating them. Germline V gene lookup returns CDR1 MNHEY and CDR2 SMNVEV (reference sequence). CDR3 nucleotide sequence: TGTGCCAGCAGTTTCCTAAGTGAAGAGACCCAGTACTTC. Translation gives CASSFLSEETQYF.

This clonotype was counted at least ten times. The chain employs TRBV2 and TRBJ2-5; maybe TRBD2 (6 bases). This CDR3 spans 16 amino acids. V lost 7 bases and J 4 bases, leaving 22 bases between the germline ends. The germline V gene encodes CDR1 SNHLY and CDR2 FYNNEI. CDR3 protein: CASNGDTPRGSETQYF. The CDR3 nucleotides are TGTGCCAGCAACGGCGATACTCCCCGGGGGTCAGAGACCCAGTACTTC.

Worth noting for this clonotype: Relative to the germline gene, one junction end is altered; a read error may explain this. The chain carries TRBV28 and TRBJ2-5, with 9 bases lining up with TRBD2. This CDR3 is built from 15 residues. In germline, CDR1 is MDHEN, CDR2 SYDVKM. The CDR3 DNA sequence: TGTGCCAGCAGCCAGACTAGCGGAGTTCACGCGCCCCAGTCCTTC. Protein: CASSQTSGVHAPQSF.

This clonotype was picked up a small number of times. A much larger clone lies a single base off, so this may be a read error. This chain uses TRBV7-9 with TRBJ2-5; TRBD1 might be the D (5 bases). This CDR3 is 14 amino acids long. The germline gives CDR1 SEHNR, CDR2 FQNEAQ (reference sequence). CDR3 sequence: CASSPQEFQEAQYF. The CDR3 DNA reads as TGTGCCAGCAGCCCACAGGAATTCCAAGAGGCCCAGTACTTC.

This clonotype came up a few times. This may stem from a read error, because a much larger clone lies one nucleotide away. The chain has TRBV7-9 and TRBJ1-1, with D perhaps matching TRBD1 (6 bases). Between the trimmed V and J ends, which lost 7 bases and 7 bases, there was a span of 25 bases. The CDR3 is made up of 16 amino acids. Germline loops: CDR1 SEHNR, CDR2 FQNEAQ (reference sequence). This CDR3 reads CASTQQGPMQGIEAFF. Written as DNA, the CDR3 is TGTGCCAGCACACAACAGGGACCAATGCAGGGCATTGAAGCTTTCTTT. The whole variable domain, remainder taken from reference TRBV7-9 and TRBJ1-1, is DTGVSQNPRHKITKRGQNVTFRCDPISEHNRLYWYRQTLGQGPEFLTYFQNEAQLEKSRLLSDRFSAERPKGSFSTLEIQRTEQGDSAMYLCASTQQGPMQGIEAFFGQGTRLTVV.

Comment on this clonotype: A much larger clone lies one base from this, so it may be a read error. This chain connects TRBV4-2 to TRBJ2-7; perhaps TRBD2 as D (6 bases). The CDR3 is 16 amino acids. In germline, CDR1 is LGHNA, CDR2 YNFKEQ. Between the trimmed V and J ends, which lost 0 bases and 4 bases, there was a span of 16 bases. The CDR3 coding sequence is TGTGCCAGCAGCCAAGACCGGGGCGGGGTAGCATACGAGCAGTACTTC. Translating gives CASSQDRGGVAYEQYF.

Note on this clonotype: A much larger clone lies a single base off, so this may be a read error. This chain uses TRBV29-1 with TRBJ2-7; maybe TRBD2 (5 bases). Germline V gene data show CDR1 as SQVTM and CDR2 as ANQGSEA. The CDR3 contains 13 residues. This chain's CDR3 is CGALVEGPYEQYF. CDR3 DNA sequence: TGCGGCGCCCTCGTCGAGGGCCCGTACGAGCAGTACTTC.

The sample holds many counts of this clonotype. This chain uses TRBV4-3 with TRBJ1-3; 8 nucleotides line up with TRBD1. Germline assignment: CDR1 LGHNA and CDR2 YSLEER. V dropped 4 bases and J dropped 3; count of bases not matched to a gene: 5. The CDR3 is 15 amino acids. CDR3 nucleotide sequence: TGCGCCAGCAGCCCGGACAGGGTGAATGGAAACACCATATATTTT. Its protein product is CASSPDRVNGNTIYF.

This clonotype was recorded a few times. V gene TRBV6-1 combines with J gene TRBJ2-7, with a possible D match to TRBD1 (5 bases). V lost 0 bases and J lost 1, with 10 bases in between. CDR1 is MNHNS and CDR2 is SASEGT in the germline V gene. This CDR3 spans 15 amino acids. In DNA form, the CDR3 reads TGTGCCAGCAGTGAAGCGCAGGGTACTTCCTACGAGCAGTACTTC. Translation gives CASSEAQGTSYEQYF.

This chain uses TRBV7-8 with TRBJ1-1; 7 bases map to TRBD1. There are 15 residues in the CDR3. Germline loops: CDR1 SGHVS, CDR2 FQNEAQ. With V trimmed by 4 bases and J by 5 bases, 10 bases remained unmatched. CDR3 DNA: TGTGCCAGCAGCTCCGACCGACAGGGCTGGACTGAAGCTTTCTTT. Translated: CASSSDRQGWTEAFF.

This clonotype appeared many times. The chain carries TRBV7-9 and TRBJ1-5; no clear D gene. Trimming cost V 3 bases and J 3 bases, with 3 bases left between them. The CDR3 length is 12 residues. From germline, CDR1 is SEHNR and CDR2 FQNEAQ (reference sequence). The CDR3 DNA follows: TGTGCCAGCAGCTTTCCCAATCAGCCCCAGCATTTT. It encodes CASSFPNQPQHF.

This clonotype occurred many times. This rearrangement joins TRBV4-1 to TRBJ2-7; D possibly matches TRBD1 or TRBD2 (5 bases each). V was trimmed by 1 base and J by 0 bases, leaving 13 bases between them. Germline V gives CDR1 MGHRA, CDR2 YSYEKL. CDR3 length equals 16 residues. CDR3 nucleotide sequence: TGCGCCAGCAGCCAAGGGCTCGCAGGGAGCTCCTACGAGCAGTACTTC. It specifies CASSQGLAGSSYEQYF.

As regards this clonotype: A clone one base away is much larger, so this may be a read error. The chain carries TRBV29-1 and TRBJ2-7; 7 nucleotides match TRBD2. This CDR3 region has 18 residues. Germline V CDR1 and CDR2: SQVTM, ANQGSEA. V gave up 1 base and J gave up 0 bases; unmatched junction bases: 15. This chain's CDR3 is CSVEVPGNPSGGSYEQYF. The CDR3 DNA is TGCAGCGTTGAAGTTCCAGGCAATCCGTCGGGAGGCTCCTACGAGCAGTACTTC.

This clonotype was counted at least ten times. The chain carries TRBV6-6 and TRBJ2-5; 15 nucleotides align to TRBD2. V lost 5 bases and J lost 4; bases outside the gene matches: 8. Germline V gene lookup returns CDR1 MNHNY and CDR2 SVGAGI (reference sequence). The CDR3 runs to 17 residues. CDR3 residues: CASSNLGTSGGRETQYF. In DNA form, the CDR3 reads TGTGCCAGCAGTAACCTTGGGACTAGCGGGGGGCGAGAGACCCAGTACTTC.

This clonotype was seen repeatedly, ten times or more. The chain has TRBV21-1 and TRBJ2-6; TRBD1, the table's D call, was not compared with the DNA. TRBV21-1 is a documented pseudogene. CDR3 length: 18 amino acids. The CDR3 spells CASSMPTGYSSGANVLTF. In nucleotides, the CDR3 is TGTGCCAGCAGCATGCCGACAGGGTACAGCTCTGGGGCCAACGTCCTGACTTTC.

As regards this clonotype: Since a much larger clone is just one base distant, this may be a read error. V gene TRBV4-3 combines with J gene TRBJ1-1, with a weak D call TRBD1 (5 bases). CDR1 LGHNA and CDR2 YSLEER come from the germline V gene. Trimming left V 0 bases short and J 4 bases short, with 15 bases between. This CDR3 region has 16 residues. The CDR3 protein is CASSQESRQTSTEAFF. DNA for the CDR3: TGCGCCAGCAGCCAAGAGTCTCGACAGACGAGCACTGAAGCTTTCTTT.

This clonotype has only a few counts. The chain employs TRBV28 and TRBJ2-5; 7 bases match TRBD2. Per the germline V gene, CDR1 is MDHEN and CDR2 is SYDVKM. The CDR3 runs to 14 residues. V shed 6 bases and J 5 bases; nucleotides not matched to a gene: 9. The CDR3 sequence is CASRFPGGLETQYF. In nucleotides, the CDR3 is TGTGCCAGCAGATTTCCGGGGGGTTTGGAGACCCAGTACTTC. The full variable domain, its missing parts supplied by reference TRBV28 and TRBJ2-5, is DVKVTQSSRYLVKRTGEKVFLECVQDMDHENMFWYRQDPGLGLRLIYFSYDVKMKEKGDIPEGYSVSREKKERFSLILESASTNQTSMYLCASRFPGGLETQYFGPGTRLLVL.

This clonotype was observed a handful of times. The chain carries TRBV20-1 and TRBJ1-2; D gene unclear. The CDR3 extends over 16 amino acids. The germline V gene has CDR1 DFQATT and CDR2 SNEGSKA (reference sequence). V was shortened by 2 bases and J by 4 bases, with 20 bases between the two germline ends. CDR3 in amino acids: CSARPSGPLRGYGYTF. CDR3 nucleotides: TGCAGTGCTAGACCGTCCGGACCTTTACGGGGCTATGGCTACACCTTC.